This T cell receptor beta chain was recovered during a study of long-term antiretroviral therapy in people with HIV. Study context: Initial samples were collected about a decade before the 2015 immediate-ART recommendation.

Points from the study as a whole: Within the repertoire, clones expanded before ART were dominant at all time points. Upon ART, diversity increased but remained lower than transplant donor controls. Blood collection from about 2003 to 2017 possibly occurred under older ART regimens.

An immunoSEQ assay, version v3.0, was performed at survey level. TCRdb's table, derived via immunoSEQ multiplex PCR, lists solely in-frame clones and lacks some. The sample holds approximately 26,000 clones, roughly 84% seen once. This clone was observed a handful of times. Its specificity is not known. Looked up from germline, CDR1 is MGHRA and CDR2 is YSYEKL. V trimming: 1 base; J trimming: 1 base; junction bases outside the gene matches: 4. The CDR3 is 17 amino acids. This TCR was sampled from a man between 18 and 29 years old with HIV. The input for sequencing was unsorted PBMCs, taken 0.4 years after starting antiretroviral therapy. The gene calls are TRBV4-1 and TRBJ2-7, with 13 bases lining up with TRBD2. The CDR3 bases are TGCGCCAGCAGCCAAGTGGGGACTAGCGGGACGTCCTACGAGCAGTACTTC. Protein sequence: CASSQVGTSGTSYEQYF.